One and the same sample provided the 9 T cell receptor beta chains below, sequenced in a study of shared clonotypes between healthy human individuals. This table comes from immunoSEQ multiplex PCR, and its TCRdb copy is limited to in-frame clones, with some not included. The top ten hold approximately 1.5% of the sample, which has around 1 million clones, approximately 80% seen once. The sequencing input was memory CD4+ T cells sorted from blood. The subset: CD45RA-negative fraction. These receptors came from a man younger than 35 in good health.

The chain has TRBV5-8 and TRBJ1-1; D call uncertain. CDR3 length: 14 residues. V dropped 2 bases and J dropped 4 bases, with 12 bases sitting between them. Germline CDR1 and CDR2: SGHTS and YDEGEE. CDR3 DNA: TGTGCCAGCAGCTTCCGCGGGGATACCACTGAAGCTTTCTTT. Its protein product is CASSFRGDTTEAFF.

V is TRBV11-2 and J is TRBJ2-3; D is perhaps TRBD2 (7 bases). V lost 4 bases and J lost 4, with 15 bases in between. Germline CDR1 reads SGHAT; CDR2 reads FQNNGV. This CDR3 has 15 amino acids. In nucleotides, the CDR3 is TGTGCCAGCAGCTCCGGGGGGCAGGCCCCAGATACGCAGTATTTT. The encoded protein is CASSSGGQAPDTQYF.

The genes are TRBV6-1 and TRBJ1-4; D is possibly TRBD1 (5 bases). Germline CDR1 is MNHNS and CDR2 is SASEGT. V lost 5 bases to trimming and J lost 0 bases, with 7 bases between them. This CDR3 spans 14 amino acids. CDR3 nucleotide sequence: TGTGCCAGCAGTACAGGCGCAACTAATGAAAAACTGTTTTTT. Amino acid sequence: CASSTGATNEKLFF.

With respect to this clone: This specimen includes other DNA sequences encoding the same CDR3. The rearrangement uses TRBV5-1 and TRBJ1-1; D perhaps matches TRBD1 (6 bases). Trimming left V 3 bases short and J 1 base short, with 10 bases between. The CDR3 has 14 residues. From germline, CDR1 is SGHRS and CDR2 YFSETQ. The CDR3 DNA sequence: TGCGCCAGCAGCTCGGGACACGAGAACACTGAAGCTTTCTTT. It encodes CASSSGHENTEAFF.

The chain is built from TRBV19 and TRBJ1-4; D is uncertain. Germline V gene data show CDR1 as LNHDA and CDR2 as SQIVND (reference sequence). The CDR3 loop spans 14 amino acids. Trimming cost V 4 bases and J 8 bases, with 14 bases left between them. The CDR3 coding sequence is TGTGCCAGTAGTAACGGGCTCAGGAACGAAAAACTGTTTTTT. It encodes CASSNGLRNEKLFF.

This clone was found once. One junction end does not reproduce the germline sequence, and a read error may be involved. The V gene is TRBV20-1, the J gene TRBJ2-3; unclear D gene. Germline V gene sequence: CDR1 DFQATT, CDR2 SNEGSKA (reference sequence). This CDR3 has 11 residues. Written as DNA, the CDR3 is TGCAGTGGTAGAGACTCCTACCATACGTATTTT. As protein: CSGRDSYHTYF.

The rearrangement joins TRBV5-1 to TRBJ2-1; 11 nucleotides align to TRBD2. Germline V gene sequence: CDR1 SGHRS, CDR2 YFSETQ. The CDR3 is made up of 14 amino acids. The V gene end was trimmed by 5 bases and the J gene end by 8 bases; junction bases not matched to a gene: 6. CDR3 DNA sequence: TGCGCCAGCAGTAGGACTAGCGGGTCAGATGAGCAGTTCTTC. Its protein product is CASSRTSGSDEQFF. Full variable domain (remainder filled in from reference TRBV5-1 and TRBJ2-1): KAGVTQTPRYLIKTRGQQVTLSCSPISGHRSVSWYQQTPGQGLQFLFEYFSETQRNKGNFPGRFSGRQFSNSRSEMNVSTLELGDSALYLCASSRTSGSDEQFFGPGTRLTVL.

The chain links TRBV10-3 to TRBJ2-3; D is unresolved. The CDR3 is made up of 15 amino acids. In germline, CDR1 is ENHRY, CDR2 SYGVKD. V was shortened by 2 bases and J by 0 bases, with 9 bases between the two germline ends. The CDR3 sequence: CAISETQWSTDTQYF. The CDR3 region has the DNA TGTGCCATCAGTGAGACCCAGTGGAGCACAGATACGCAGTATTTT.

The chain employs TRBV6-1 and TRBJ1-5, with D possibly matching TRBD1 (6 bases). The CDR3 has 15 residues. Germline lookup yields CDR1 MNHNS and CDR2 SASEGT. V was trimmed by 3 bases and J by 2 bases, leaving 11 bases between them. The CDR3 sequence: CASSEGAWGNQPQHF. As DNA, the CDR3 is TGTGCCAGCAGTGAGGGGGCCTGGGGCAATCAGCCCCAGCATTTT.